This T cell receptor (beta chain) is drawn from a study of T-cell reconstitution after alpha-beta-depleted transplantation in children. Unique molecular identifiers were incorporated when the TCRbeta library was constructed. TCRdb reprocessed the PCR reads with MiXCR, giving one entry per CDR3 protein. The sample consists of 250,000 to 400,000 distinct CDR3 sequences, more than 20% of them appearing once. Many counts were recorded for this clonotype. From germline, CDR1 is SGHRS and CDR2 YFSETQ. This CDR3 comprises 14 residues. V was pared by 3 bases and J by 2 bases, with 10 bases between. The chain carries TRBV5-1 and TRBJ2-3; perhaps TRBD2 as D (5 bases). Sequenced here: PBMCs, mostly from graft donor cells, sampled 180 days after TCRalphabeta/CD19-depleted stem cell transplant. This receptor was identified in a male patient aged 10 to 17 who had a stem cell transplant for acute lymphoblastic leukemia, so the T cells may come from the graft donor. CDR3 DNA sequence: TGCGCCAGCAGCTCAGGACTGTTCACAGATACGCAGTATTTT. Protein sequence: CASSSGLFTDTQYF.